This record looks at one T cell receptor (beta chain) sequence and its context. CDR3 length equals 15 residues. CDR1 is LGHNT and CDR2 is FRNRAP in the germline V gene. V lost 6 bases and J lost 4, with 18 bases in between. The protocol was immunoSEQ multiplex PCR, while the TCRdb copy is restricted to in-frame clones and leaves out a portion. Counted here are 180,000 or so clones, around 87% occurring once; the ten biggest clones make up around 2.5%. This sample is drawn from a study of blood T cell repertoires in COVID-19. Overall study: The cDNA or gDNA used as material had been derived from T cells, B-cell-depleted T cells, or PBMCs.

Source material: peripheral blood. This rearrangement joins TRBV12-5 to TRBJ2-5, with D tentatively TRBD2 (7 bases). The TCR sequence derives from a man aged 40-50 years with active or convalescent COVID-19. The CDR3 here is CASGLAAGAGETQYF. The CDR3, as DNA: TGTGCTAGTGGACTTGCGGCGGGGGCGGGAGAGACCCAGTACTTC.